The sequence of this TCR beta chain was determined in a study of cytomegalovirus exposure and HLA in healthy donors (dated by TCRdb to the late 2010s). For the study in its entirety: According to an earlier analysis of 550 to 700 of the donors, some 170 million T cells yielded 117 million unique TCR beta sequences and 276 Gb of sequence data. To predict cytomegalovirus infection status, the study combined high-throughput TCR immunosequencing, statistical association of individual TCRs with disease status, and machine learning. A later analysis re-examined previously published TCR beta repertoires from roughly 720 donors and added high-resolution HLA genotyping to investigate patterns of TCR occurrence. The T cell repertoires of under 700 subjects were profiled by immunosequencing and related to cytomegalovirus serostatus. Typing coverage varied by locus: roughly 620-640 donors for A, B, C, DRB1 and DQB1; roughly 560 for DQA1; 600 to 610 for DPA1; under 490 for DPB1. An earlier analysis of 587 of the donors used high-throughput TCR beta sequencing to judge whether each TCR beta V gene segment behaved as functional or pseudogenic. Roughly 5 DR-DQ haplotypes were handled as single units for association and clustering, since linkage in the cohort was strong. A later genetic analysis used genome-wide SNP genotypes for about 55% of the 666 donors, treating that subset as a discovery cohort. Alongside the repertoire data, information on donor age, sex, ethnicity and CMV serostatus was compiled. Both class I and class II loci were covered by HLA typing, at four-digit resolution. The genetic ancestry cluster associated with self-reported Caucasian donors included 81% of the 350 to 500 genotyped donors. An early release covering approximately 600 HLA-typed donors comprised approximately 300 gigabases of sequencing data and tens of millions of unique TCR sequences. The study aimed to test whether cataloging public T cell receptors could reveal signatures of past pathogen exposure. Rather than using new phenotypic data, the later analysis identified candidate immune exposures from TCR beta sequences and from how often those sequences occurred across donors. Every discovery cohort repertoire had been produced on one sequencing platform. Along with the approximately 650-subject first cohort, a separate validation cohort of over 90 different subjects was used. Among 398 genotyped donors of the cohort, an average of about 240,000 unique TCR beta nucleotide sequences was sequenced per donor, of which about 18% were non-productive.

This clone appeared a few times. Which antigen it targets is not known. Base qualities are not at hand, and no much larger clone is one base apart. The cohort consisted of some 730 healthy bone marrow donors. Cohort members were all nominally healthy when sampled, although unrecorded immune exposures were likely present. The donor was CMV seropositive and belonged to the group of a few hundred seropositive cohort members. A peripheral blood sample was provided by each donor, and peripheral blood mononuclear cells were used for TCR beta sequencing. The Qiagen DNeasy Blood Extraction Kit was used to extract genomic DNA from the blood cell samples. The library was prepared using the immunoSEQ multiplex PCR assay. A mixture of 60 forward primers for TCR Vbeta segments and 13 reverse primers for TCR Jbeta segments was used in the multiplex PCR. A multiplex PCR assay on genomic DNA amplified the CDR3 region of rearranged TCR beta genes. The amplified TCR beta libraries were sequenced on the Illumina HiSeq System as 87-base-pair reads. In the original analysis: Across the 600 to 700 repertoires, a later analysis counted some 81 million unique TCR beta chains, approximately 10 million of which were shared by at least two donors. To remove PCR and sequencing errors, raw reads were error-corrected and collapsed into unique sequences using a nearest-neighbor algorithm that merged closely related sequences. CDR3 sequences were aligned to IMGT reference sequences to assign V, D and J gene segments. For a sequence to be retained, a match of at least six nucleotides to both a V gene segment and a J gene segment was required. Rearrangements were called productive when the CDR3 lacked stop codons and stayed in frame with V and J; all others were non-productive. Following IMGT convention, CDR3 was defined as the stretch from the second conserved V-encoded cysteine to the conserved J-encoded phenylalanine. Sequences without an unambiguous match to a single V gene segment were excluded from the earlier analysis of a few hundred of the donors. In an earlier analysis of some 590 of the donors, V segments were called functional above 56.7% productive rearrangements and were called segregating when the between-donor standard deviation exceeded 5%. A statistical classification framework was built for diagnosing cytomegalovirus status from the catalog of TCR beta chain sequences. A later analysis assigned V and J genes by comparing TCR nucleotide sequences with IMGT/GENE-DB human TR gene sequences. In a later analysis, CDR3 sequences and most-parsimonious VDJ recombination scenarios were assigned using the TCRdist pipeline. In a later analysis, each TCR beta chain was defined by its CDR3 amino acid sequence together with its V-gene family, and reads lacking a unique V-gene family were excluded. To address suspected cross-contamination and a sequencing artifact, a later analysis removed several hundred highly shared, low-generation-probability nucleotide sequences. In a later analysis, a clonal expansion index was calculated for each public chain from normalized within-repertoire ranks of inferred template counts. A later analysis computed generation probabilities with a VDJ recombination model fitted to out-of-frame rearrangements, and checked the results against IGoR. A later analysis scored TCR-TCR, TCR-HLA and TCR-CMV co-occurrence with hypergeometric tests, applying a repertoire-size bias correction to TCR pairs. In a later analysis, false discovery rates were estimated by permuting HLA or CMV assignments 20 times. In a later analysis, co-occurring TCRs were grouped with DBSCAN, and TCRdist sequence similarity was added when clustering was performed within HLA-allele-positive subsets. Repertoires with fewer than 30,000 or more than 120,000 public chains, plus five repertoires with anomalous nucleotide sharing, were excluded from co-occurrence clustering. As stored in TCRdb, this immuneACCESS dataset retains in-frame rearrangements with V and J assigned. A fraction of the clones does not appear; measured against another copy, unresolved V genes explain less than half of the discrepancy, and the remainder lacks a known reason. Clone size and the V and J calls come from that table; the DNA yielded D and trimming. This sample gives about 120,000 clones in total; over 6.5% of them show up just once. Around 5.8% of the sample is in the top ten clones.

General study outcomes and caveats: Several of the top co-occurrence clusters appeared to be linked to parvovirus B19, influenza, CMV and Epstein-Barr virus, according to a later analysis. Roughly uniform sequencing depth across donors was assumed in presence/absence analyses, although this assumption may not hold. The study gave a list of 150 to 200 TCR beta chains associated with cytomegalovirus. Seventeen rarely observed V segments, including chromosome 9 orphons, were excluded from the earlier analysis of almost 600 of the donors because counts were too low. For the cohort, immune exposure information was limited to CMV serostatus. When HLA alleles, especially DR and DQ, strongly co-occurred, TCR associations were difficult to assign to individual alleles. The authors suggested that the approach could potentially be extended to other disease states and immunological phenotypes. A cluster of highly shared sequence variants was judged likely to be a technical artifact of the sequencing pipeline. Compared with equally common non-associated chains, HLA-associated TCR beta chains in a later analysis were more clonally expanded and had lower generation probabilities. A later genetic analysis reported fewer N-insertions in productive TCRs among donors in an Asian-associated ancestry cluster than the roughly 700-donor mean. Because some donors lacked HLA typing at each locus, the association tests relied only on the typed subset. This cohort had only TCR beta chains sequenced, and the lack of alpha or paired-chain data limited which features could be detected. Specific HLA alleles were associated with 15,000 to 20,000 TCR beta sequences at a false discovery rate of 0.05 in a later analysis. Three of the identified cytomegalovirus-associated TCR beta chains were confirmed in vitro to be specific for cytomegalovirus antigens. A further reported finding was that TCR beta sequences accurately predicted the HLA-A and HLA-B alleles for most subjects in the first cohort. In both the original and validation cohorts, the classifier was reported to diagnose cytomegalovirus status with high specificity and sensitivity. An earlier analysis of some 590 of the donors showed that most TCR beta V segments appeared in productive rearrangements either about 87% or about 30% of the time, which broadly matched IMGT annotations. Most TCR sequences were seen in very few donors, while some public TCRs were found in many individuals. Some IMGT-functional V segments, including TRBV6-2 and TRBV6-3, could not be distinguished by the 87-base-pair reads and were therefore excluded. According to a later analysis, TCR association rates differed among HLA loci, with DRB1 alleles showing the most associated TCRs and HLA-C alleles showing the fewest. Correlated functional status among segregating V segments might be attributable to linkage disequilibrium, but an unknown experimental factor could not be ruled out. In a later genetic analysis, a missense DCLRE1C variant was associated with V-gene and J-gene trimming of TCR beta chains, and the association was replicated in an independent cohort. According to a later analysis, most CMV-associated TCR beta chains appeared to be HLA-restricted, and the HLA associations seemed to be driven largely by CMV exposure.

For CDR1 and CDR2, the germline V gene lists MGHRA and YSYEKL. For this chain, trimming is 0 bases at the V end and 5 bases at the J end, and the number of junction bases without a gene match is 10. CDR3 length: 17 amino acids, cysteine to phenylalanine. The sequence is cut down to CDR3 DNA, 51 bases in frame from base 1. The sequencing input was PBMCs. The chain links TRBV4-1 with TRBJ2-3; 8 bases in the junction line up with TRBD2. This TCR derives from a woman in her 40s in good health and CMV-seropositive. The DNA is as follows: TGCGCCAGCAGCCAAGATCCGGCGGGGGGCCATATAGATACGCAGTATTTT. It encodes CASSQDPAGGHIDTQYF.